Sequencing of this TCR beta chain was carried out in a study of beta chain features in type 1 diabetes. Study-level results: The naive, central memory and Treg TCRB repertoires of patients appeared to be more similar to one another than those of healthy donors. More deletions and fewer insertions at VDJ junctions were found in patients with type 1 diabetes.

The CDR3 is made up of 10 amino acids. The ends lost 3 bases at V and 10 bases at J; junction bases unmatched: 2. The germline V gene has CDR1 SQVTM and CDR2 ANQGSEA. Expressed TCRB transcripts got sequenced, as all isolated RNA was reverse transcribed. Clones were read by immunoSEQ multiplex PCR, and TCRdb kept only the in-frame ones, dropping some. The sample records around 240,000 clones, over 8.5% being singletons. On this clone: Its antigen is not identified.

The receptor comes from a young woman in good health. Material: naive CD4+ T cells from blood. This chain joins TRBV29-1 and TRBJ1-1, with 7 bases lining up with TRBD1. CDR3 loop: CSVESGGAFF. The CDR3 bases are TGCAGCGTTGAGTCAGGGGGAGCTTTCTTT.